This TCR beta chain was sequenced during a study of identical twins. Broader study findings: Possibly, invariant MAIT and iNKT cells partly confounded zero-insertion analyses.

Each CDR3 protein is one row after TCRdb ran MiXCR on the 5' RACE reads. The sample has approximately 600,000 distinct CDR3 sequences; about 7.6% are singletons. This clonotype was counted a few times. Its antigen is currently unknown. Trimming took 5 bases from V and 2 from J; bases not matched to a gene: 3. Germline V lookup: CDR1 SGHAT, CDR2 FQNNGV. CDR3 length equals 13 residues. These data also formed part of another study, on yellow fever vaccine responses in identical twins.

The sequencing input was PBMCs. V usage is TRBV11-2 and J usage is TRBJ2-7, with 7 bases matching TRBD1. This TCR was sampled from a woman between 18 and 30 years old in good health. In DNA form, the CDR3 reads TGTGCCAGCAGCAAAGACAGGGCCTACGAGCAGTACGTC. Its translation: CASSKDRAYEQYV.